These T cell receptor beta chains were read from a single sample in a study of shared clonotypes between healthy human individuals. Measured with immunoSEQ multiplex PCR; TCRdb has only the in-frame clones, and not every one. The sample contains roughly 490,000 clones, 75% to 85% of which appear only once. Material: PBMCs. These TCRs come from a woman in her 40s in good health. Some clones in this sample may be carry-over from other donors' samples. The CDR3 runs from the conserved cysteine through the conserved F or W. The listing skips clone size in some rows; elsewhere it reads once, few, many or a size class.

V: TRBV6-4; size: .; CDR3: CASSDNRGRKLVSNEKLFF
V: TRBV7-9; size: few; CDR3: CASSLALAGVGETQYF
V: TRBV30; size: many; CDR3: CASGLGPNYGYTF
V: TRBV12-2; size: .; CDR3: CASRLVTSGSTDTQYF
V: TRBV6-1; size: .; CDR3: CASREGLAGGNEQFF
V: TRBV6-5; size: once; CDR3: CASSYSTGEEKQYF
V: TRBV5-6; size: .; CDR3: CASRPAIDTGELFF
V: TRBV4-1; size: .; CDR3: CASSQEGGGVLNQPQHF
V: TRBV5-4; size: .; CDR3: CASGGTETQYF
V: TRBV25-1; size: .; CDR3: CASSGSYYGYTF
V: TRBV7-9; size: .; CDR3: CASSLGAGPPLYGYTF
V: TRBV7-2; size: few; CDR3: CASSLALGGRSEQFF
V: TRBV4-1; size: once; CDR3: CASSPGQGARGNYGYTF
V: TRBV6-1; size: .; CDR3: CASSDPLFGRPYEQYF
V: TRBV7-8; size: .; CDR3: CASSGTGGGANVLTF
V: TRBV7-2; size: .; CDR3: CASSETRVGGEQYF
V: TRBV11-3; size: .; CDR3: CASGLTTGFGEQYF
V: TRBV7-7; size: .; CDR3: CASSPRLVDGANVLTF
V: TRBV2; size: .; CDR3: CATKSGLAGNNEQFF
V: TRBV19; size: .; CDR3: CASSRDRDFYGYTF
V: TRBV11-2; size: .; CDR3: CASSLGGRGVTDTQYF
V: TRBV6-6; size: .; CDR3: CASSYPDGGRETQYF
V: TRBV6-6; size: .; CDR3: CASSGRDRPNQPQHF
V: TRBV28; size: .; CDR3: CASSPSGNQETQYF
V: TRBV11-2; size: .; CDR3: CASSPLRTGNTYEQYF
V: TRBV5-1; size: .; CDR3: CASSSRASSDYNEQFF
V: TRBV27; size: few; CDR3: CASSSYRRGNTDTQYF
V: TRBV27; size: .; CDR3: CASSEYGDNYEQYF
V: TRBV4-1; size: .; CDR3: CASSQVRATEAFF
V: TRBV15; size: .; CDR3: CATSRDAASGAYNEQFF
V: TRBV18; size: few; CDR3: CASSPVVAGDEQFF
V: TRBV15; size: .; CDR3: CATSRTGLRASGNTIYF
V: TRBV28; size: .; CDR3: CASRGGIGGYTF
V: TRBV6-5; size: .; CDR3: CASSPGTSSNNEQFF
V: TRBV10-3; size: once; CDR3: CAMQEGTASPGELFF
V: TRBV7-2; size: .; CDR3: CASTGQMNTEAFF
V: TRBV10-3; size: .; CDR3: CAISDPGLPQDEQYF
V: TRBV7-2; size: .; CDR3: CASSLAGGPYNEQFF
V: TRBV28; size: .; CDR3: CASSSPGENTEAFF
V: TRBV5-6; size: .; CDR3: CASSPRGDGGTEAFF
V: TRBV7-6; size: .; CDR3: CASSSSGTGLGQPQHF
V: TRBV5-1; size: .; CDR3: CASSAEGGRDYGYTF
V: TRBV27; size: .; CDR3: CASSLRTSGSWDNEQFF
V: TRBV7-9; size: .; CDR3: CASSLDVVYEQYF
V: TRBV6-6; size: .; CDR3: CASGKGTDTQYF
V: TRBV11-2; size: .; CDR3: CASSLGQGGVNTIYF